The 3 T cell receptor beta chains below come from one sample, sequenced in a study of blood T cell repertoires in COVID-19. The repertoire was sequenced with immunoSEQ multiplex PCR; TCRdb's copy has only in-frame clones and lacks some. The data show about 270,000 clones, with nearly 90% seen just once and more than 1.5% held by the top ten. The sequenced sample consisted of PBMCs or T cells enriched from blood (not recorded which). These receptors were collected from a woman aged 55-70 years who had recovered from COVID-19.

This clone was seen only once. V and J are TRBV5-4 and TRBJ1-6, with TRBD1 matching 9 bases. The CDR3 is made up of 18 amino acids. CDR1 and CDR2 (germline): SGHNT, YYREEE (reference sequence). V was clipped by 4 bases and J by 3 bases; unmatched bases: 11. CDR3 nucleotide sequence: TGTGCCAGCAGCGTGGACCGGGACAGGGTTTACTATAATTCACCCCTCCACTTT. This gives the protein CASSVDRDRVYYNSPLHF.

As DNA, the CDR3 is TGTGCCAGCAGAGGAAGACAGTACCAAGAGACCCAGTACTTC. This gives the protein CASRGRQYQETQYF. This sequence joins TRBV28 and TRBJ2-5, with a weak D call TRBD1 (5 bases). V shed 6 bases and J shed 0 bases, with 11 bases lying between them. The germline V gene has CDR1 MDHEN and CDR2 SYDVKM. This CDR3 region has 14 residues.

This clone was observed a single time. The chain couples TRBV7-2 to TRBJ1-6, with a tentative D call TRBD1 (6 bases). The CDR3 covers 15 residues. Between the trimmed V and J ends, which lost 4 bases and 10 bases, there was a span of 17 bases. Germline loops: CDR1 SGHTA, CDR2 FQGNSA. This chain's CDR3 is CASSSGEGGRSPLHF. DNA for the CDR3: TGTGCCAGCAGCTCAGGGGAGGGTGGGAGGTCACCCCTCCACTTT.